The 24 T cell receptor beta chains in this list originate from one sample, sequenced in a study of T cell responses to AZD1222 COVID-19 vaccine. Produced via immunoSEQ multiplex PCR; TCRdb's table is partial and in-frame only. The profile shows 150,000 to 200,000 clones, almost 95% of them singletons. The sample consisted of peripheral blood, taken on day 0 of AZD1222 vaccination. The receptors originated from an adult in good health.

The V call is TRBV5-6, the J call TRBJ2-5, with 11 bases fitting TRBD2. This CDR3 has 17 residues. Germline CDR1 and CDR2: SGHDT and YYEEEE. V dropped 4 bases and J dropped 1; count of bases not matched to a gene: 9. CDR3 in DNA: TGTGCCAGCAGCGCTCAAAGAGGGACTAGCGGCCAAGAGACCCAGTACTTC. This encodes CASSAQRGTSGQETQYF.

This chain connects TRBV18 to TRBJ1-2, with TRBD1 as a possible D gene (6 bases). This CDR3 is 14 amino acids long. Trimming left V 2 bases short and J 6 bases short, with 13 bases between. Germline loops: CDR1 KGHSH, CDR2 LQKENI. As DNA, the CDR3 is TGTGCCAGCTCACCATCGCAGGGGAAGCATGGCTACACCTTC. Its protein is CASSPSQGKHGYTF.

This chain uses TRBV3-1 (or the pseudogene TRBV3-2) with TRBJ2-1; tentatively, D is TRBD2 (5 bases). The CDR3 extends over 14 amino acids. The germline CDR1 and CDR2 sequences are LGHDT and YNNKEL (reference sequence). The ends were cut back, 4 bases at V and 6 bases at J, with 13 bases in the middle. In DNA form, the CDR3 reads TGTGCCAGCAGCCTAGAGGGCCTAGTCAATGAGCAGTTCTTC. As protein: CASSLEGLVNEQFF.

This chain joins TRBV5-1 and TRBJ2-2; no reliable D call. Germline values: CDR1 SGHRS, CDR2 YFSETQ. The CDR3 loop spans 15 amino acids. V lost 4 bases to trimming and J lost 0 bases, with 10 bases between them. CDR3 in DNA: TGCGCCAGCAGCCTCGACGGACCGAACACCGGGGAGCTGTTTTTT. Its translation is CASSLDGPNTGELFF. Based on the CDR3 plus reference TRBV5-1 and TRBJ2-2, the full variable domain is KAGVTQTPRYLIKTRGQQVTLSCSPISGHRSVSWYQQTPGQGLQFLFEYFSETQRNKGNFPGRFSGRQFSNSRSEMNVSTLELGDSALYLCASSLDGPNTGELFFGEGSRLTVL.

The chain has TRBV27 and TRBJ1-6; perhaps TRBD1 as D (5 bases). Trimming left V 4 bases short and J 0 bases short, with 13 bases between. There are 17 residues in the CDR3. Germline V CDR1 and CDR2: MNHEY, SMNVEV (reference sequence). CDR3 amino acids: CASSSAWGFSYNSPLHF. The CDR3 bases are TGTGCCAGCAGTTCCGCTTGGGGGTTCTCCTATAATTCACCCCTCCACTTT.

CDR3 in amino acids: CASTELAGGVNEQFF. The CDR3 coding sequence is TGTGCCAGCACCGAACTAGCGGGAGGGGTGAATGAGCAGTTCTTC. This chain connects TRBV27 to TRBJ2-1; TRBD2 aligns across 13 bases. Unmatched junction bases numbered 7, after V lost 7 bases and J lost 7 bases. The CDR3 contains 15 residues. Germline lookup yields CDR1 MNHEY and CDR2 SMNVEV (reference sequence).

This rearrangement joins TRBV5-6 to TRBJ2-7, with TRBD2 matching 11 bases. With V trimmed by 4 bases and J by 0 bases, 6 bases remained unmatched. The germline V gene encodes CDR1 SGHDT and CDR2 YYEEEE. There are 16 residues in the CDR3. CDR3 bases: TGTGCCAGCAGCGATATGACTAGCGGGGTCTCCTACGAGCAGTACTTC. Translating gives CASSDMTSGVSYEQYF.

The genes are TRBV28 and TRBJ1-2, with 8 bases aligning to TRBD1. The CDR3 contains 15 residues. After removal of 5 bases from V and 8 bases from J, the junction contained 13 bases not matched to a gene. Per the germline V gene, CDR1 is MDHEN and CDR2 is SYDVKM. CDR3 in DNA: TGTGCCAGCAGTCAAACTGACAGGGGTCCCCTGGGCTACACCTTC. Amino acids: CASSQTDRGPLGYTF.

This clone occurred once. CDR3 bases: TGTGCCAGCAGCCCAACAGGGGGGGCCACAGATACGCAGTATTTT. Amino acid sequence: CASSPTGGATDTQYF. This chain joins TRBV7-3 and TRBJ2-3; the D gene is possibly TRBD1 (8 bases). This CDR3 is built from 15 residues. Germline V gives CDR1 SGHTA, CDR2 FQGTGA. Trimming stripped 5 bases from V and 2 bases from J, with 14 bases between.

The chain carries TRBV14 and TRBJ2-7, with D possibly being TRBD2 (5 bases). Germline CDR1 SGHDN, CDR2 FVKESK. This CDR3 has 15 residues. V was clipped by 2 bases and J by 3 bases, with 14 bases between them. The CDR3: CASSQSPGNRYEQYF. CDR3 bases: TGTGCCAGCAGCCAATCTCCGGGAAATCGCTACGAGCAGTACTTC.

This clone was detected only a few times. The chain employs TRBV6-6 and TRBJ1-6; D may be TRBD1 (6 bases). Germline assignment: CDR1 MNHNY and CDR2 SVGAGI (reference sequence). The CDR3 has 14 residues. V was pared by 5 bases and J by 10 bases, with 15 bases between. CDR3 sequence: CASSLGTWDSPLHF. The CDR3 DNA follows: TGTGCCAGCAGTCTCGGGACATGGGACTCACCCCTCCACTTT.

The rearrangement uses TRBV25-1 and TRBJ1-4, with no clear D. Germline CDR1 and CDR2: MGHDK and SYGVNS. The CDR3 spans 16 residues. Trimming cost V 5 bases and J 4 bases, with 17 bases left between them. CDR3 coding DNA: TGTGCCAGCAGTCCCGGTGGTGGGCCATATAATGAAAAACTGTTTTTT. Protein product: CASSPGGGPYNEKLFF.

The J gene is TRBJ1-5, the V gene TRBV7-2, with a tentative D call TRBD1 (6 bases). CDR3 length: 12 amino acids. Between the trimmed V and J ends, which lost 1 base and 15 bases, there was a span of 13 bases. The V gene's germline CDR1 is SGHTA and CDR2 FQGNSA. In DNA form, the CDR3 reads TGTGCCAGCAGCTTAGGGGGAGGGGGTTTGCATTTT. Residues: CASSLGGGGLHF. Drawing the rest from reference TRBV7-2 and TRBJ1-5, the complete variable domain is GAGVSQSPSNKVTEKGKDVELRCDPISGHTALYWYRQSLGQGLEFLIYFQGNSAPDKSGLPSDRFSAERTGGSVSTLTIQRTQQEDSAVYLCASSLGGGGLHFGDGTRLSIL.

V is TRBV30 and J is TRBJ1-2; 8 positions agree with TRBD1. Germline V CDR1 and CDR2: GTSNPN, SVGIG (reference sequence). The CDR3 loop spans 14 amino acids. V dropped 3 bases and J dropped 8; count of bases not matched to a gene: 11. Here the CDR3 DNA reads TGTGCCTGGAGGTATCTCCGGGACAGGAAAGGCTACACCTTC. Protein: CAWRYLRDRKGYTF.

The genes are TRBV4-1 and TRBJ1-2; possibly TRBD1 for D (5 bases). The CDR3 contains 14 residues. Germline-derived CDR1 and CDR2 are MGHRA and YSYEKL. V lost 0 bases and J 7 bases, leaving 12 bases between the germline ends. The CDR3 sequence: CASSQDLGARGYTF. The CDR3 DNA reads TGCGCCAGCAGCCAAGATCTTGGGGCGCGTGGCTACACCTTC.

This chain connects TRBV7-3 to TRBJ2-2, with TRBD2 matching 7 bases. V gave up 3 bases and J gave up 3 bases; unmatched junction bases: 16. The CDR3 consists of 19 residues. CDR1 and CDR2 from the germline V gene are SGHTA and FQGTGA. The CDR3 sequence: CASSFGPLDSGSYTGELFF. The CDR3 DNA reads TGTGCCAGCAGCTTCGGCCCCCTTGATAGCGGGTCTTACACCGGGGAGCTGTTTTTT.

This CDR3 is CASSYSRMTSANTGELFF. Here the CDR3 DNA reads TGTGCCAGCAGTTACTCCCGGATGACTAGCGCGAACACCGGGGAGCTGTTTTTT. This chain connects TRBV6-2 or TRBV6-3 to TRBJ2-2; 8 bases fit TRBD2. Germline loops: CDR1 MNHEY, CDR2 SVGEGT. V was clipped by 0 bases and J by 0 bases; unmatched bases: 6. CDR3 length equals 18 residues.

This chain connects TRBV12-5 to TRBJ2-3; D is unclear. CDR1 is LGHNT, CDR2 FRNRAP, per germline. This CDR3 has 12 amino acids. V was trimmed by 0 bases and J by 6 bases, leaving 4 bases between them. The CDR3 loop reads CASGLVPDTQYF. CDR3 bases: TGTGCTAGTGGTTTGGTACCGGATACGCAGTATTTT.

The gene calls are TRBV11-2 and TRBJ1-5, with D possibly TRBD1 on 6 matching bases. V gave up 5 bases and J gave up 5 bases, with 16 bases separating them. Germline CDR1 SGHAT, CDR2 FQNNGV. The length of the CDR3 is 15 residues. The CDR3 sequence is CASSGDTGQHQPQHF. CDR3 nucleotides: TGTGCCAGCAGCGGAGACACAGGGCAGCATCAGCCCCAGCATTTT. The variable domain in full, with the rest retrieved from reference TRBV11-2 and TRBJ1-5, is EAGVAQSPRYKIIEKRQSVAFWCNPISGHATLYWYQQILGQGPKLLIQFQNNGVVDDSQLPKDRFSAERLKGVDSTLKIQPAKLEDSAVYLCASSGDTGQHQPQHFGDGTRLSIL.

CDR3 amino acids: CASSQGVRGSEQYF. CDR3 DNA: TGTGCCAGCAGCCAAGGCGTCAGGGGATCGGAGCAGTACTTC. The chain uses TRBV3-1 (or the pseudogene TRBV3-2) and TRBJ2-7, with a tentative D call TRBD1 (6 bases). The CDR3 loop spans 14 amino acids. The germline V gene has CDR1 LGHDT and CDR2 YNNKEL (reference sequence). V was cut by 1 base and J by 7 bases, with 14 bases left in between.

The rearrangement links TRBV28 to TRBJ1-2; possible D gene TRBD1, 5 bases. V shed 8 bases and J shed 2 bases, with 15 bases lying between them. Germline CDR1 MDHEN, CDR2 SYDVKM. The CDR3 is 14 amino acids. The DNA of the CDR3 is TGTGCCAGCGGCGGGAGGGGTCTAAACTATGGCTACACCTTC. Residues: CASGGRGLNYGYTF.

CDR3 sequence reads: CASSYSSAGGWDDEQFF. DNA for the CDR3: TGTGCCAGCAGTTACTCTTCGGCGGGAGGATGGGACGATGAGCAGTTCTTC. The J gene is TRBJ2-1, the V gene TRBV28; 8 bases align to TRBD2. The V gene end was trimmed by 4 bases and the J gene end by 8 bases; junction bases not matched to a gene: 16. Germline V gene sequence: CDR1 MDHEN, CDR2 SYDVKM. The CDR3 is 17 residues long.

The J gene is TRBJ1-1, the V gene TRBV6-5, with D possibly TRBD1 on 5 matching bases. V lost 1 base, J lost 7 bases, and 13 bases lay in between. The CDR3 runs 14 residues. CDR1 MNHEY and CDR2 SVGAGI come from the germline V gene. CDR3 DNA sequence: TGTGCCAGCAGTTACTTTGCAGGGTGGGGTGAAGCTTTCTTT. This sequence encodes CASSYFAGWGEAFF.

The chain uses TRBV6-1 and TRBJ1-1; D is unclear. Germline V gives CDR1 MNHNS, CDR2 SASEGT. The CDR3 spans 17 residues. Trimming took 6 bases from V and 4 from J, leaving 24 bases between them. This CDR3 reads CASRERRLGVWGTEAFF. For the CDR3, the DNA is TGTGCCAGCAGGGAAAGACGACTTGGGGTGTGGGGCACTGAAGCTTTCTTT.